The following is a TCR beta chain sequence with its context. Its target is not known. TCRdb keeps only in-frame clones here, not all; method: immunoSEQ multiplex PCR. The sample has 53,000 or so clones, 75% to 90% seen once. This CDR3 has 16 residues. V lost 1 base and J 3 bases, leaving 11 bases between the germline ends. Germline V gene sequence: CDR1 SGHTS, CDR2 YDEGEE. The data stem from a study of T cells in localized non-small cell lung cancer. Findings of the study overall: Longer overall survival was associated with a higher density of T cells in the blood. The greatest T cell clonality was found in uninvolved adjacent lung (higher than in tumor). The study detected a median approximately 50 of the top 100 tumor clones in adjacent lung.

This chain connects TRBV5-8 to TRBJ2-6; D is possibly TRBD1 (6 bases). Material: peripheral blood mononuclear cells, obtained before any cancer treatment. The receptor's source is a man aged 35-75 years with stage III lung adenocarcinoma. CDR3 in amino acids: CASSLPGAGGANVLTF. The CDR3 coding sequence is TGTGCCAGCAGCTTGCCAGGGGCGGGTGGGGCCAACGTCCTGACTTTC.